The 9 T cell receptor beta chains given below trace back to one sample, sequenced in a study of cytomegalovirus exposure and HLA in healthy donors. The PCR employed 60 Vbeta primers together with 13 Jbeta primers. Assay: immunoSEQ multiplex PCR; the TCRdb copy retains only in-frame clones and omits some. Among under 200,000 clones listed, roughly 71% were seen once. The sequencing sample was made of PBMCs. Receptor source: a male donor in good health and CMV-seropositive.

V usage is TRBV5-6 and J usage is TRBJ1-2; D gene unclear. Trimming left V 9 bases short and J 5 bases short, with 14 bases between. Germline V gene lookup returns CDR1 SGHDT and CDR2 YYEEEE. The CDR3 sequence is 12 residues long. The CDR3 loop reads CATARERYGYTF. Written as DNA, the CDR3 is TGTGCCACCGCGCGGGAGAGATATGGCTACACCTTC.

The rearrangement uses TRBV14 and TRBJ2-7; TRBD1 matches 7 bases. CDR1 SGHDN and CDR2 FVKESK come from the germline V gene. The junction had 8 bases not matched to a gene; V was cut back by 1 base and J by 11 bases. This CDR3 spans 13 amino acids. CDR3 amino acids: CASSQAHPGQEYF. The DNA for the CDR3 is TGTGCCAGCAGCCAAGCTCACCCAGGACAGGAGTACTTC.

This clone turned up a few times. V and J are TRBV30 and TRBJ1-1; no definite D call. Per the germline V gene, CDR1 is GTSNPN and CDR2 is SVGIG (reference sequence). CDR3 length: 13 residues. V shed 8 bases and J shed 7 bases, with 20 bases lying between them. This chain's CDR3 is CAGLLLREIEAFF. Here the CDR3 DNA reads TGTGCCGGACTGCTGTTGCGTGAGATTGAAGCTTTCTTT.

The CDR3 DNA is TGTGCCAGTAGCCGGGACAGCTCCGAATTCCCCCTCCACTTT. Translation: CASSRDSSEFPLHF. J is TRBJ1-6 and V is TRBV19, with 7 positions matching TRBD1. V shed 6 bases, J shed 13 bases, and the junction held 12 bases outside the gene matches. The CDR3 totals 14 residues. Germline V lookup: CDR1 LNHDA, CDR2 SQIVND (reference sequence).

The chain combines TRBV19 with TRBJ2-2, with 12 bases that match TRBD2. This CDR3 comprises 16 residues. Germline CDR1 is LNHDA and CDR2 is SQIVND (reference sequence). V lost 6 bases to trimming and J lost 10 bases; unmatched junction nucleotides: 12. In DNA form, the CDR3 reads TGTGCCAGTAGCCCGAGCCGGCTAGCGGGGGGGCAGGAGCTGTTTTTT. It codes for CASSPSRLAGGQELFF.

The rearrangement links TRBV13 to TRBJ2-3, with D unclear. This CDR3 has 13 amino acids. Trimming removed 2 bases at V and 1 base at J, with 4 bases between. CDR1 and CDR2 (germline): PRHDT, FYEKMQ (reference sequence). The CDR3 nucleotides read TGTGCCAGCAGCTTATCAGGCACAGATACGCAGTATTTT. Translated: CASSLSGTDTQYF. The variable domain in full, completed from reference TRBV13 and TRBJ2-3, reads AAGVIQSPRHLIKEKRETATLKCYPIPRHDTVYWYQQGPGQDPQFLISFYEKMQSDKGSIPDRFSAQQFSDYHSELNMSSLELGDSALYFCASSLSGTDTQYFGPGTRLTVL.

The chain couples TRBV5-4 to TRBJ2-3; D possibly corresponds to TRBD2 (5 bases). Germline CDR1 is SGHNT and CDR2 is YYREEE (reference sequence). CDR3 length: 18 residues. Trimming pared 0 bases from V and 0 bases from J, leaving 17 bases between. The CDR3 DNA is TGTGCCAGCAGCTTGGGCCTAGATAGCGATGCTAGCACAGATACGCAGTATTTT. Amino acid sequence: CASSLGLDSDASTDTQYF.

V and J are TRBV14 and TRBJ2-3; 8 bases are shared with TRBD2. CDR1 is SGHDN and CDR2 is FVKESK in the germline V gene. V was pared by 4 bases and J by 6 bases, with 9 bases of the junction left unmatched. This CDR3 comprises 15 residues. The CDR3 spells CASSPRRGGLDTQYF. In nucleotides, the CDR3 is TGTGCCAGCAGCCCAAGACGGGGGGGCCTGGATACGCAGTATTTT. The whole variable domain, remainder taken from reference TRBV14 and TRBJ2-3, is EAGVTQFPSHSVIEKGQTVTLRCDPISGHDNLYWYRRVMGKEIKFLLHFVKESKQDESGMPNNRFLAERTGGTYSTLKVQPAELEDSGVYFCASSPRRGGLDTQYFGPGTRLTVL.

This clone was observed a handful of times. The chain has TRBV4-1 and TRBJ1-2, with D possibly being TRBD1 (5 bases). Looked up from germline, CDR1 is MGHRA and CDR2 is YSYEKL. CDR3 length equals 15 residues. V lost 3 bases and J 4 bases, leaving 15 bases between the germline ends. The CDR3, as DNA: TGCGCCAGCAGCCATGGTACAGGTCCTATCTATGGCTACACCTTC. Translation gives CASSHGTGPIYGYTF.